What follows are 17 T cell receptor beta chains derived from one specimen sequenced in a study of T cell responses to AZD1222 COVID-19 vaccine. Profiling relied on immunoSEQ multiplex PCR, and the TCRdb table lists in-frame clones only, not all of them. Of roughly 150,000 clones listed, 90% are singletons. This specimen consisted of peripheral blood, obtained on day 0 of AZD1222 vaccination. The receptor source for this set is an adult in good health.

To note about this clone: An end of the junction does not agree with germline; a read error may underlie this. The rearrangement links TRBV23-1 to TRBJ1-2; D ambiguous. TRBV23-1 is an ORF, with its function uncertain. The CDR3 extends over 12 amino acids. The CDR3 nucleotides read TGCGCCAGCAGCCAATGTCCGTATGGCTACACCTTC. It specifies CASSQCPYGYTF.

The V call is TRBV7-2, the J call TRBJ2-3, with TRBD1 matching 8 bases. After removal of 1 base from V and 4 bases from J, the junction contained 4 bases not matched to a gene. Germline V gene lookup returns CDR1 SGHTA and CDR2 FQGNSA. The CDR3 is made up of 15 amino acids. The CDR3 loop reads CASSLEGRGPDTQYF. CDR3 coding DNA: TGTGCCAGCAGCTTAGAGGGCAGGGGGCCAGATACGCAGTATTTT.

This clone was detected a few times. This rearrangement joins TRBV29-1 to TRBJ2-1, with 10 nucleotides matching TRBD2. Germline V lookup: CDR1 SQVTM, CDR2 ANQGSEA. The CDR3 has 13 residues. The V segment lost 2 bases and the J segment 10 bases; nucleotides outside the gene matches: 5. This chain's CDR3 is CSVEQREGLEQFF. As DNA, the CDR3 is TGCAGCGTTGAACAGCGGGAGGGCCTGGAGCAGTTCTTC.

This chain connects TRBV28 to TRBJ1-1; 7 bases map to TRBD1. Germline CDR1 and CDR2: MDHEN and SYDVKM. V shed 5 bases, J shed 3 bases, and the junction held 6 bases outside the gene matches. CDR3 length equals 14 residues. The CDR3 spells CASSAQTGHTEAFF. Here the CDR3 DNA reads TGTGCCAGCAGTGCGCAGACAGGGCACACTGAAGCTTTCTTT.

This chain joins TRBV4-3 and TRBJ2-3; 9 bases fit TRBD2. This CDR3 has 18 amino acids. The V segment lost 5 bases and the J segment 0 bases; nucleotides outside the gene matches: 12. Germline V gene sequence: CDR1 LGHNA, CDR2 YSLEER. The CDR3 spells CASSINPTSGPSTDTQYF. CDR3 nucleotides: TGCGCCAGCAGCATAAACCCAACTAGCGGGCCTAGCACAGATACGCAGTATTTT.

The rearrangement links TRBV19 to TRBJ1-3; 7 nucleotides match TRBD1. V gave up 6 bases and J gave up 0 bases; unmatched junction bases: 2. The CDR3 loop spans 14 amino acids. Germline-derived CDR1 and CDR2 are LNHDA and SQIVND (reference sequence). The CDR3 DNA reads TGTGCCAGTAGAAGACAGGGCTCTGGAAACACCATATATTTT. Protein sequence: CASRRQGSGNTIYF.

CDR3 loop: CASSSRGSAKNIQYF. The CDR3 region has the DNA TGTGCCAGCAGTTCCCGGGGCTCAGCCAAAAACATTCAGTACTTC. The J gene is TRBJ2-4, the V gene TRBV28, with D perhaps given as TRBD1 or TRBD2 (5 bases each). Germline loops: CDR1 MDHEN, CDR2 SYDVKM. The ends were cut back, 4 bases at V and 0 bases at J, with 10 bases in the middle. The CDR3 spans 15 residues.

In DNA form, the CDR3 reads TGTGCCACCAGGACCCGGACCCAGGACACCATATATTTT. Its translation: CATRTRTQDTIYF. This rearrangement joins TRBV15 to TRBJ1-3, with unresolved D. The CDR3 is 13 amino acids. Germline V gene data show CDR1 as LNHNV and CDR2 as YYDKDF (reference sequence). Trimming took off 6 bases at V and 8 bases at J, with 14 bases between the two ends.

The chain has TRBV9 and TRBJ2-5, with 16 nucleotides matching TRBD2. J lost 5 bases, V lost 3 bases, and 13 bases had no gene match. This CDR3 comprises 19 residues. In germline, CDR1 is SGDLS, CDR2 YYNGEE. As DNA, the CDR3 is TGTGCCAGCAGCGACCACACCGGGACTAGCGGGAGGGCTTATGAGACCCAGTACTTC. Its protein product is CASSDHTGTSGRAYETQYF.

CDR3 sequence: CASSPLAGVGETQYF. CDR3 coding DNA: TGTGCCAGCAGCCCCTTGGCGGGAGTAGGGGAGACCCAGTACTTC. The chain is built from TRBV28 and TRBJ2-5; 7 nucleotides match TRBD2. CDR1 MDHEN and CDR2 SYDVKM come from the germline V gene. The CDR3 runs 15 residues. V was pared by 6 bases and J by 5 bases, with 12 bases of the junction left unmatched.

The V and J genes are TRBV24-1 and TRBJ1-6; TRBD1 matches at 8 bases. The germline V gene encodes CDR1 KGHDR and CDR2 SFDVKD. The CDR3 extends over 16 amino acids. V shed 5 bases, J shed 11 bases, and the junction held 13 bases outside the gene matches. CDR3 loop: CATSGTRQGLSPPLHF. DNA of the CDR3: TGTGCCACCAGTGGTACGAGACAGGGGCTAAGCCCACCCCTCCACTTT.

This sequence joins TRBV5-1 and TRBJ1-2, with TRBD1 as a possible D gene (5 bases). The CDR3 is 13 amino acids. The germline V gene encodes CDR1 SGHRS and CDR2 YFSETQ. Trimming cost V 4 bases and J 4 bases, with 11 bases left between them. As DNA, the CDR3 is TGCGCCAGCAGCCAAGACAGTCTCTATGGCTACACCTTC. Translating gives CASSQDSLYGYTF.

The chain joins TRBV4-3 to TRBJ1-4; a weak D match, TRBD1 (5 bases). Trimming cost V 0 bases and J 5 bases, with 10 bases left between them. The length of the CDR3 is 15 residues. From germline, CDR1 is LGHNA and CDR2 YSLEER. The CDR3: CASSQDYSGNEKLFF. In DNA form, the CDR3 reads TGCGCCAGCAGCCAAGATTATTCAGGGAATGAAAAACTGTTTTTT.

The genes are TRBV29-1 and TRBJ2-6; tentative D call: TRBD1 (6 bases). CDR1 SQVTM and CDR2 ANQGSEA come from the germline V gene. The CDR3 runs 16 residues. V was shortened by 4 bases and J by 2 bases, with 15 bases between the two germline ends. The CDR3 DNA reads as TGCAGCGTTGTGGGGGACATAAAGGCTGGGGCCAACGTCCTGACTTTC. This sequence encodes CSVVGDIKAGANVLTF.

The rearrangement joins TRBV11-2 to TRBJ2-7; TRBD1 agrees at 7 bases. This CDR3 comprises 15 residues. V trimming: 1 base; J trimming: 2 bases; junction bases outside the gene matches: 5. Germline lookup yields CDR1 SGHAT and CDR2 FQNNGV. The CDR3 bases are TGTGCCAGCAGCTTAGGTCGGGACAGCACCTACGAGCAGTACTTC. This encodes CASSLGRDSTYEQYF.

This clone appeared once. V gene TRBV29-1 combines with J gene TRBJ2-1; 10 nucleotides align to TRBD2. CDR3 length: 14 amino acids. Germline-derived CDR1 and CDR2 are SQVTM and ANQGSEA. V shed 7 bases and J 2 bases; nucleotides not matched to a gene: 5. CDR3 sequence: CSAKLAGTYNEQFF. The CDR3 DNA follows: TGCAGCGCCAAACTAGCGGGAACCTACAATGAGCAGTTCTTC.

The chain couples TRBV19 to TRBJ2-7; TRBD2 agrees at 12 bases. CDR3 length equals 17 residues. The J segment lost 3 bases and the V segment lost 5 bases, leaving 11 bases of the junction unmatched. Germline assignment: CDR1 LNHDA and CDR2 SQIVND (reference sequence). This chain's CDR3 is CASSPAAGLAGLYEQYF. CDR3 nucleotides: TGTGCCAGTAGTCCCGCCGCCGGACTAGCGGGACTCTACGAGCAGTACTTC.